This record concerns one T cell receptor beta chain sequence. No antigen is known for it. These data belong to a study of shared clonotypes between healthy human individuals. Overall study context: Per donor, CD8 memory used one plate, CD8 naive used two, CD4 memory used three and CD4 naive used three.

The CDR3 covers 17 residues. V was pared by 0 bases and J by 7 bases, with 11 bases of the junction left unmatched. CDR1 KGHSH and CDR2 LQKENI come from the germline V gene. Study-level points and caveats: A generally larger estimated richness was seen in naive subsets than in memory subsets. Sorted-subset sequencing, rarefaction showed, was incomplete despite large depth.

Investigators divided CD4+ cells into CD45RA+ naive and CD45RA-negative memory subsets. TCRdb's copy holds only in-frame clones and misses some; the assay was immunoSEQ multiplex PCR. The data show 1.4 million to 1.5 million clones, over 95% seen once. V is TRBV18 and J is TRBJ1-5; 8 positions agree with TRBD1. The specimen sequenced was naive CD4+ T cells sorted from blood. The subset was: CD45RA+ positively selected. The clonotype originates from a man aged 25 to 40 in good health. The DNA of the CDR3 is TGTGCCAGCTCACCACCCTGGGCAGGGGGCGGTGGACAGCCCCAGCATTTT. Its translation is CASSPPWAGGGGQPQHF.